This record concerns one T cell receptor (beta chain) sequence. This receptor's antigen is unknown. There are no base qualities to consult, and no much larger clone falls within one base. TCR CDR3 regions were amplified from genomic DNA by multiplex PCR using the deep immunoSEQ assay. For each cell subset, the extracted genomic DNA was distributed evenly across all wells of several immunoSEQ 96-well plates, and each plate served as one replicate. For sorted subsets, each replicate PCR was loaded with around 220 ng genomic DNA, equivalent to 30,000 or so T cell genomes. The purified libraries were quantified using a Qubit 3.0 fluorometer, sized with a Bioanalyzer 2100, and then quantified again using the KAPA Library Quantification kit. Every immunoSEQ 96-well plate was sequenced on a separate single-read 150-cycle Illumina NextSeq 550 flow cell. On the authors' methods: The immunoSEQ output contained only junctional sequences without quality scores, so filtering could not match that applied to full-length reads. Sequences were annotated with PyIR, a Python wrapper for IgBLAST v1.9, and V/J genes and CDR3 were assigned using IMGT germline references. Reads were filtered out if the reads had weak V/J assignments (E-value above 1e-6), no CDR3, stop codons, out-of-frame junctions, or ambiguous translated residues. V3J clonotypes were defined as sequences sharing the same inferred V gene, J gene, and CDR3 amino acid sequence. To compute the percentage overlap between repertoires, the number of shared unique clonotypes was divided by the size of the smaller repertoire. Richness of each repertoire was evaluated using RTK rarefaction, the Chao1 estimator, and Recon v2.1 estimates of unobserved clonotypes. Generation probabilities for all TCRbeta clonotypes obtained by the gDNA method from a handful of donors were computed using OLGA. Entries here come from immuneACCESS through TCRdb and include only in-frame sequences with V and J called. Some clones fail to appear in such tables; in the studies checked, an unresolved V gene covers under half of the shortfall, and the cause of the remainder is unknown. V, J and clone size were drawn from that table, and D and trimming were deduced from the DNA. This sample has roughly 2 million clones in its table, and under 97% of those were observed once. The ten largest clones take up around 0.13% of the sample.

The sample originates from a study of shared clonotypes between healthy human individuals (TCRdb year 2020). Looking at the study overall: The cohort included three men and a couple of women between 18 and 49 years of age. For each donor, three plates each were used for CD4 naive and CD4 memory, two plates were used for CD8 naive, and one plate was used for CD8 memory. The study deeply sequenced blood TCR repertoires of about 5 healthy adults to estimate repertoire size and the extent of clonotype sharing between individuals. To increase sequencing depth and limit assay-specific biases, different laboratories used diverse techniques to prepare libraries and sequence TCR repertoires. Leukapheresis yielded between about 0.9 and 8.9 billion PBMCs per donor.

Donors were healthy HIV-negative adults with no recently reported acute infections or vaccinations. Only Caucasian adults living in Nashville, Tennessee, USA were represented among the donors. CD4+ T cells were enriched by magnetic negative selection; naive cells were then positively selected on CD45RA, and the negative fraction formed the memory subset. Blood was obtained by leukapheresis, after which PBMCs were separated by Ficoll-Histopaque density gradient centrifugation and cryopreserved in liquid nitrogen vapor phase. Analytical flow cytometry was used to check the purity and quantity of each magnetically sorted T cell population. Each sorted fraction had its genomic DNA isolated and then quantified by UV absorbance on a Nanodrop 2000c. The CDR3 contains 13 residues, cysteine and phenylalanine counted. The sequence is cut down to CDR3 DNA, 39 bases in frame from base 1. CDR1 and CDR2, per the germline V gene, are SNHLY and FYNNEI. Trimming costs V 7 bases and J 3 bases, and their ends lie 12 bases apart.

What the work shows at the level of the full study, not this receptor alone: Based on pairwise subsampling, the degree of clonotype sharing among donors was expected to be affected by sequencing depth. Naive subsets generally had larger estimated clonotype richness than memory subsets did. Only blood was sampled, and tissue TCR repertoires likely differ from those in blood. Because the study included a small number of donors, the genetic and exposure-history diversity represented was limited. About 5% of naive CD4, more than 3% of naive CD8, approximately 2% of memory CD4, and 0.4% of memory CD8 clonotypes were shared across a few donors. Higher generation probabilities were observed for clonotypes shared by all four sorted-subset donors than for non-shared clonotypes. Even with the large sequencing depth, rarefaction of the sorted-subset datasets indicated that sequencing was incomplete.

Sequencing was done on a sample of naive CD4+ T cells sorted from blood. The cell subset or site label, as the study defines it: CD45RA+ positively selected. This chain joins TRBV2 to TRBJ1-1, with an unclear D gene assignment. The clonotype comes from a man younger than 30 in good health. The CDR3 loop reads CASMGWSYTEAFF. The DNA sequence reads TGTGCCAGCATGGGGTGGAGCTACACTGAAGCTTTCTTT.